This T cell receptor (beta chain) is from a study of cytomegalovirus exposure and HLA in healthy donors. The CDR3 totals 16 residues. The trim removed 0 bases at V and 7 bases at J, leaving 8 bases unmatched. Germline V gives CDR1 MNHEY, CDR2 SVGAGI. PCR amplification relied on 60 Vbeta primers (plus 13 Jbeta primers). Original data processing: An analysis performed later counted 72 million or so unique TCR beta chains (roughly 11 million of them shared). TCRdb's copy holds only in-frame clones and misses some; the assay was immunoSEQ multiplex PCR. Clonal size and the V and J genes are those of that table, whereas D and trimming came from the DNA. The table shows roughly 200,000 clones, with around 83% occurring only once.

The TCR comes from a man aged 45-65 years in good health and CMV-seronegative. What was sequenced was PBMCs. V is TRBV6-5 and J is TRBJ1-4; TRBD1 matches 7 bases. For the CDR3, the DNA is TGTGCCAGCAGTTACTCCGGGACAGCTTTGACTGAAAAACTGTTTTTT. The encoded protein is CASSYSGTALTEKLFF.